This T cell receptor beta chain emerged from a study of graft-versus-host responses after intestinal transplantation. Study-level background: Isolated intestinal, liver-intestinal, or multivisceral transplants had been given to the recipients. All recipients were given anti-thymocyte globulin induction, and tacrolimus and steroids were then administered for 3 to 4 years.

Study results and limitations: Association was observed between peak circulating GvH clone levels and early post-transplant HvG declines.

Details on this clone: Antigen specificity is unknown.

The table came from immunoSEQ multiplex PCR; TCRdb's copy has only in-frame clones and leaves some out. Of 71,000 or so clones listed, less than 95% were seen once; the top ten hold 1.3%. Germline-derived CDR1 and CDR2 are SGDLS and YYNGEE. CDR3 length: 15 amino acids. The V gene end was trimmed by 3 bases and the J gene end by 6 bases; junction bases not matched to a gene: 11. Sample: unstimulated CD8+ T cells sorted from spleen or lymph node cells, taken before intestinal transplant. The sequence was obtained from a human donor who received an intestinal transplant. The J gene is TRBJ1-2, the V gene TRBV9, with 7 positions matching TRBD1. This CDR3 is CASSAAGEGADGYTF. The DNA of the CDR3 is TGTGCCAGCAGCGCAGCGGGAGAGGGGGCGGATGGCTACACCTTC.